The 11 T cell receptor beta chains below were found in one sample sequenced in a study of control samples from healthy donors and cancer patients. The assay was immunoSEQ multiplex PCR, and TCRdb's table has in-frame clones only and misses some. The table has 120,000 or so clones, 92% seen once. Sequencing used PBMCs. All receptors derive from a man at least 80 years old with head and neck cancer.

The chain couples TRBV5-4 to TRBJ2-5; D remains unclear. V lost 1 base to trimming and J lost 2 bases, with 12 bases between them. The CDR3 is made up of 15 amino acids. Germline CDR1 and CDR2: SGHNT and YYREEE (reference sequence). The chain's CDR3 is CASSLSDLQQETQYF. DNA of the CDR3: TGTGCCAGCAGCTTGTCGGACCTCCAACAAGAGACCCAGTACTTC.

This rearrangement joins TRBV4-1 to TRBJ2-1; 7 bases match TRBD1. V shed 3 bases and J 0 bases; nucleotides not matched to a gene: 2. CDR3 length: 15 amino acids. CDR1 and CDR2 (germline): MGHRA, YSYEKL. The CDR3: CASSQTGPSYNEQFF. The CDR3 DNA reads TGCGCCAGCAGCCAGACAGGGCCCTCCTACAATGAGCAGTTCTTC.

J is TRBJ2-3 and V is TRBV5-1; 9 positions match TRBD2. J was trimmed by 3 bases and V by 3 bases; bases with no gene match: 5. Germline V lookup: CDR1 SGHRS, CDR2 YFSETQ. The CDR3 sequence is 15 residues long. This CDR3 is CASSSLSGRTDTQYF. The CDR3 nucleotides read TGCGCCAGCAGCTCCTTAAGCGGGAGGACAGATACGCAGTATTTT.

The chain carries TRBV5-1 and TRBJ1-3; 10 bases line up with TRBD1. The CDR3 spans 17 residues. V was clipped by 4 bases and J by 0 bases; unmatched bases: 7. CDR1 SGHRS and CDR2 YFSETQ come from the germline V gene. The CDR3 DNA reads as TGCGCCAGCAGCCTACGGACAGGGGGATCCTCTGGAAACACCATATATTTT. The encoded protein is CASSLRTGGSSGNTIYF.

This sequence joins TRBV4-1 and TRBJ2-7; D is tentatively TRBD1 or TRBD2 (6 bases each). The V gene lost 4 bases and the J gene lost 4 bases, with 14 bases spanning the gap. The CDR3 totals 14 residues. CDR1 and CDR2 from the germline V gene are MGHRA and YSYEKL. CDR3 residues: CASSPAGGGYEQYF. The CDR3 nucleotides read TGCGCCAGCAGCCCAGCTGGAGGGGGTTACGAGCAGTACTTC.

The J gene is TRBJ2-7, the V gene TRBV6-5; 7 positions match TRBD1. CDR3 length: 13 amino acids. V lost 6 bases to trimming and J lost 2 bases; unmatched junction nucleotides: 4. From germline, CDR1 is MNHEY and CDR2 SVGAGI. The CDR3 region is CASRQGPAYEQYF. The CDR3 DNA sequence: TGTGCCAGCAGACAGGGGCCCGCCTACGAGCAGTACTTC.

The chain couples TRBV4-1 to TRBJ2-3, with D maybe TRBD2 (5 bases). Germline V gene lookup returns CDR1 MGHRA and CDR2 YSYEKL. Trimming left V 0 bases short and J 3 bases short, with 16 bases between. The CDR3 has 17 residues. The CDR3 protein is CASSQEGAGDLTDTQYF. The CDR3 bases are TGCGCCAGCAGCCAAGAGGGAGCTGGAGACTTAACAGATACGCAGTATTTT.

V usage is TRBV5-1 and J usage is TRBJ2-7; D is possibly TRBD1 (6 bases). The germline V gene has CDR1 SGHRS and CDR2 YFSETQ. CDR3 length equals 13 residues. V lost 3 bases to trimming and J lost 5 bases, with 12 bases between them. The CDR3 DNA reads as TGCGCCAGCAGCTCCACAGGGCAACACGAGCAGTACTTC. This translates into CASSSTGQHEQYF.

The rearrangement uses TRBV19 and TRBJ1-2; perhaps TRBD1 as D (5 bases). The CDR3 is 14 amino acids. V lost 3 bases, J lost 6 bases, and 14 bases lay in between. CDR1 and CDR2 (germline): LNHDA, SQIVND (reference sequence). CDR3 region: CASSILEGRNGYTF. The CDR3, as DNA: TGTGCCAGTAGTATTTTGGAGGGGAGAAATGGCTACACCTTC.

The rearrangement links TRBV29-1 to TRBJ1-2, with D possibly being TRBD1 (6 bases). The V and J ends lost 4 bases and 3 bases respectively, with 27 bases between them. Per the germline V gene, CDR1 is SQVTM and CDR2 is ANQGSEA. The CDR3 has 18 residues. CDR3 loop: CSVGQRGGHNPRDYGYTF. In nucleotides, the CDR3 is TGCAGCGTTGGACAAAGAGGGGGACATAATCCTCGGGACTATGGCTACACCTTC.

The table lists this clone with a few counts. This chain connects TRBV12-3 or TRBV12-4 to TRBJ2-1; TRBD2 agrees at 10 bases. Trimming removed 2 bases from V and 10 bases from J; junction bases left unmatched: 2. The CDR3 totals 13 residues. The CDR3 reads CASSLLAGEEQFF. CDR3 DNA sequence: TGTGCCAGCAGTTTACTAGCGGGAGAGGAGCAGTTCTTC.